This T cell receptor beta chain was profiled in a study of cytomegalovirus exposure and HLA in healthy donors. Study-level results: It was reported in a later analysis that an Asian-associated ancestry cluster showed fewer N-insertions than the roughly 670-donor mean. The study assumed roughly uniform donor sequencing depth for presence/absence analyses.

Though probably carrying unrecorded immune exposures, donors were nominally healthy at sampling. A multiplex PCR was run with 60 Vbeta primers and 13 Jbeta primers. The method was immunoSEQ multiplex PCR; TCRdb's version includes in-frame clones alone and lacks a portion of them. This sample has 110,000 to 150,000 clones, with 75% found just once. Between the trimmed V and J ends, which lost 4 bases and 0 bases, there was a span of 13 bases. CDR3 length: 15 amino acids. Germline V CDR1 and CDR2: SGDLS, YYNGEE. In the case of this clone: Its antigen is not known.

The sequencing sample was made of PBMCs. The chain employs TRBV9 and TRBJ1-2; maybe TRBD1 (5 bases). This clonotype was obtained from a man aged 35-49 years in good health and CMV-seronegative. The CDR3 bases are TGTGCCAGCAGCACACGTGGGGGGTCTAACTATGGCTACACCTTC. Protein: CASSTRGGSNYGYTF. The variable domain in full, with the rest retrieved from reference TRBV9 and TRBJ1-2, is DSGVTQTPKHLITATGQRVTLRCSPRSGDLSVYWYQQSLDQGLQFLIQYYNGEERAKGNILERFSAQQFPDLHSELNLSSLELGDSALYFCASSTRGGSNYGYTFGSGTRLTVV.